Given below is one T cell receptor beta chain in context. Some clones are missing from TCRdb's copy, which holds only in-frame ones; the method was immunoSEQ multiplex PCR. The sample has around 200,000 clones; about nine tenths are singletons. This specimen comes from a study of blood T cell repertoires in COVID-19. CDR3 size: 15 residues. Germline V lookup: CDR1 KGHSH, CDR2 LQKENI. Losses at the gene ends were 1 base for V and 8 bases for J; bases not matched to a gene: 5. The chain recombines TRBV18 with TRBJ1-6, with 7 bases fitting TRBD1. Sequenced material: peripheral blood. This clonotype was obtained from an older man with acute or convalescent COVID-19. The CDR3, as DNA: TGTGCCAGCTCACCACTTACAGGGGAATATTCACCCCTCCACTTT. Protein product: CASSPLTGEYSPLHF.